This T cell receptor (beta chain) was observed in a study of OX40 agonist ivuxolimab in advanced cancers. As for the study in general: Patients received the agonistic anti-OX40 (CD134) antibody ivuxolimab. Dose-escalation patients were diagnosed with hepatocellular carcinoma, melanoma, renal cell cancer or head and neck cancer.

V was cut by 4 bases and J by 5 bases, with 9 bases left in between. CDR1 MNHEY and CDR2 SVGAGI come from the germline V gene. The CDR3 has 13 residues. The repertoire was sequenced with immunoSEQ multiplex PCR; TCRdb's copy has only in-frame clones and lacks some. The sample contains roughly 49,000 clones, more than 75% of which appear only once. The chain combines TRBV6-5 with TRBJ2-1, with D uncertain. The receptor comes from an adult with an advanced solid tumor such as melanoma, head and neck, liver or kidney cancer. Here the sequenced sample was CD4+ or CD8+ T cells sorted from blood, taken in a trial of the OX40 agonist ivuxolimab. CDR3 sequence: CASSLGRHNEQFF. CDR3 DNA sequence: TGTGCCAGCAGTTTGGGCCGCCACAATGAGCAGTTCTTC.